This T cell receptor beta chain was profiled in a study of blood T cells in healthy people across ages. The CDR3 totals 15 residues. CDR1 is SGDLS and CDR2 is YYNGEE in the germline V gene. V was cut by 3 bases and J by 5 bases, with 17 bases left in between. The second PCR ran about 6 to 11 cycles with a sample-barcoded 5' primer and J-beta primers. Using its own MiXCR run on the 5' RACE reads, TCRdb lists one record per CDR3 protein. The sample records about 640,000 distinct CDR3 sequences, roughly 50% being singletons. The chain employs TRBV9 and TRBJ1-2, with a weak D call TRBD1 (6 bases). The sequenced material came from blood. The source of this sequence is a man in his fifties or sixties in good health. The DNA of the CDR3 is TGTGCCAGCAGCGACCGGGACACCCGGGGGTATGGCTACACCTTC. Its protein is CASSDRDTRGYGYTF. The whole variable domain, remainder taken from reference TRBV9 and TRBJ1-2, is DSGVTQTPKHLITATGQRVTLRCSPRSGDLSVYWYQQSLDQGLQFLIQYYNGEERAKGNILERFSAQQFPDLHSELNLSSLELGDSALYFCASSDRDTRGYGYTFGSGTRLTVV.